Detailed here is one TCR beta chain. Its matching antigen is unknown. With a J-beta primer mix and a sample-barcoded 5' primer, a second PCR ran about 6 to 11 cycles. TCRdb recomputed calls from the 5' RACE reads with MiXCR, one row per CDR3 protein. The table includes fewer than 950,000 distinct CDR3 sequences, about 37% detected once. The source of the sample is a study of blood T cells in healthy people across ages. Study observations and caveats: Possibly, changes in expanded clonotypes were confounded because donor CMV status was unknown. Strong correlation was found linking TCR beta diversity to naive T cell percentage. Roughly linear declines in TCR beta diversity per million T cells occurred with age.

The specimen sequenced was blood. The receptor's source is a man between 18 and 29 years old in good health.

The CDR3 spells CASSETREGTGELFF. Here the CDR3 DNA reads TGTGCCAGCAGTGAGACTCGGGAGGGCACCGGGGAGCTGTTTTTT. The chain carries TRBV6-1 and TRBJ2-2; 8 positions match TRBD2. V shed 3 bases and J 4 bases; nucleotides not matched to a gene: 4. Germline CDR1 is MNHNS and CDR2 is SASEGT. This CDR3 is 15 amino acids long.